This T cell receptor (beta chain) was identified in a study of regulatory and conventional T cells in RAG deficiency. V was clipped by 0 bases and J by 6 bases, with 12 bases between them. Germline CDR1 MGHRA, CDR2 YSYEKL. There are 15 residues in the CDR3. Genomic DNA came from blood conventional CD4+ T cells gated CD25-low CD127-high. Method: immunoSEQ multiplex PCR; TCRdb's copy keeps in-frame clones and lacks some. The sample lists more than 40,000 clones, 70% to 90% seen once, with roughly 0.51% in the top ten. This sample also belongs to another study, concerning regulatory T cells. From that study: The PCR used 52 TRBV and 13 TRBJ primers.

The sample comprised CD4+ effector T cells sorted from blood. The chain employs TRBV4-1 and TRBJ2-4; possible D gene TRBD2, 6 bases. The TCR originated in a human donor in good health. Here the CDR3 DNA reads TGCGCCAGCAGCCAAGAGGCGGGGCGAGGAAACATTCAGTACTTC. Translating it yields CASSQEAGRGNIQYF.